Listed below are T cell receptor beta chains from one sample, sequenced in a study of blood T cells in healthy people across ages. TCRdb re-analysed the 5' RACE reads in MiXCR, keeping a single row per CDR3 protein. The profile shows under 1,000,000 distinct CDR3 sequences, around 45% of them singletons. The sequenced sample consisted of blood. Receptors were obtained from a man older than 75 in good health. CDR3s include the opening cysteine and the closing phenylalanine or tryptophan. The D gene is left open where the match is weak. Clone size is shown for a subset of rows, as once, few, many or a class of expanded clone.

>.|TRBV28|TRBJ1-2|.
CASRINRDGYTF
TGTGCCAGCAGGATCAACAGGGATGGCTACACCTTC
>few|TRBV18|TRBJ2-5|TRBD2
CASSPDFWASGISETQYF
TGTGCCAGCTCACCGGACTTTTGGGCTAGCGGGATCTCAGAGACCCAGTACTTC
>.|TRBV7-2|TRBJ2-3|.
CASSRDWGTDTQYF
TGTGCCAGCAGCCGGGACTGGGGCACAGATACGCAGTATTTT
>few|TRBV3-1|TRBJ1-1|TRBD1
CASSPRTGARRTEAFF
TGTGCCAGCAGCCCCAGGACAGGAGCGCGGAGAACTGAAGCTTTCTTT
>.|TRBV2|TRBJ1-2|.
CASKADYGYTF
TGTGCCAGCAAAGCGGACTATGGCTACACCTTC
>few|TRBV5-1|TRBJ2-3|.
CASSVNSRGDTQYF
TGCGCCAGCAGCGTAAATAGCAGGGGAGATACGCAGTATTTT
>.|TRBV12-3/TRBV12-4|TRBJ2-3|.
CASGGPTDTQYF
TGTGCCAGTGGCGGCCCAACAGATACGCAGTATTTT
>once|TRBV25-1|TRBJ2-7|TRBD1
CASNRQGVSYEQYF
TGTGCCAGCAACAGACAGGGGGTCTCCTACGAGCAGTACTTC
>few|TRBV20-1|TRBJ2-1|.
CSAADWTRDYNEQFF
TGCAGTGCTGCTGACTGGACGAGGGATTACAATGAGCAGTTCTTC
>.|TRBV6-6|TRBJ2-4|.
CASSLGQGGNIQYF
TGTGCCAGCAGTTTAGGACAGGGAGGGAACATTCAGTACTTC
>.|TRBV7-2|TRBJ2-3|.
CASSVRGFTSSSTDTQYF
TGTGCCAGCAGCGTAAGGGGCTTTACATCCTCTAGCACAGATACGCAGTATTTT
>.|TRBV6-1|TRBJ2-6|.
CASSVIDSRANVLTF
TGTGCCAGCAGTGTTATAGACTCTAGGGCCAACGTCCTGACTTTC
>.|TRBV20-1|TRBJ2-1|TRBD2
CSATTGLAGDGEQFF
TGCAGTGCCACTACAGGACTAGCGGGAGATGGTGAGCAGTTCTTC
>.|TRBV7-8|TRBJ2-2|.
CASSLGSSQSPGELFF
TGTGCCAGCAGCTTAGGGTCATCACAGAGTCCCGGGGAGCTGTTTTTT
>.|TRBV10-3|TRBJ2-7|.
CAISESNSYEQYF
TGTGCCATCAGTGAGTCGAACTCCTACGAGCAGTACTTC
>many|TRBV4-3|TRBJ2-1|TRBD2
CASSQGRTSGYNEQFF
TGCGCCAGCAGCCAAGGTCGGACTAGCGGGTACAATGAGCAGTTCTTC
>.|TRBV28|TRBJ2-7|.
CASRTGQGYGDEQYF
TGTGCCAGCAGGACCGGGCAGGGATACGGAGACGAGCAGTACTTC
>.|TRBV11-1|TRBJ2-1|.
CASSLTVGTPHNEQFF
TGTGCCAGCAGCTTAACAGTCGGGACCCCCCACAATGAGCAGTTCTTC
>few|TRBV7-9|TRBJ2-5|TRBD1
CASSWRQGYQETQYF
TGTGCCAGCAGCTGGCGACAGGGGTACCAAGAGACCCAGTACTTC
>.|TRBV20-1|TRBJ1-1|.
CSARSASSNTEAFF
TGCAGTGCTAGATCAGCCAGTTCGAACACTGAAGCTTTCTTT
>.|TRBV6-5|TRBJ2-1|.
CASSYDGGTEQFF
TGTGCCAGCAGTTACGACGGGGGCACTGAGCAGTTCTTC
>many|TRBV27|TRBJ2-1|.
CASSLATFYNEQFF
TGTGCCAGCAGTTTGGCCACCTTCTACAATGAGCAGTTCTTC
>.|TRBV5-1|TRBJ2-3|TRBD2
CASGEIAGGHPDTQYF
TGCGCCAGCGGGGAGATAGCGGGAGGTCACCCCGATACGCAGTATTTT
>.|TRBV29-1|TRBJ1-2|.
CSVAVRTDVYGYTF
TGCAGCGTCGCCGTCCGGACAGACGTCTATGGCTACACCTTC
>few|TRBV20-1|TRBJ2-7|.
CSARGFTRNYEQYF
TGCAGTGCCAGGGGATTTACTAGAAACTACGAGCAGTACTTC
>.|TRBV12-3/TRBV12-4|TRBJ2-7|TRBD1
CVSSLGQGKPYEQYF
TGTGTCAGCAGCTTGGGACAGGGAAAACCCTACGAGCAGTACTTC
>.|TRBV25-1|TRBJ2-2|.
CASSDWTESGAGELFF
TGTGCCAGCAGTGACTGGACTGAGAGTGGAGCCGGGGAGCTGTTTTTT
>few|TRBV12-3/TRBV12-4|TRBJ1-4|TRBD1
CASSSGQGGEKLFF
TGTGCCAGCAGTTCCGGACAGGGTGGTGAAAAACTGTTTTTT
>.|TRBV19|TRBJ2-5|TRBD2
CASTRLPGAGGPLREQYF
TGTGCCAGCACGAGACTCCCGGGAGCGGGAGGACCCCTACGTGAGCAGTACTTC
>.|TRBV18|TRBJ2-7|.
CASSIQGGANEQYF
TGTGCCAGCTCAATTCAGGGGGGAGCCAACGAGCAGTACTTC
>few|TRBV29-1|TRBJ2-6|TRBD2
CSVEFAGGHSGANVLTF
TGCAGCGTTGAGTTTGCGGGAGGCCACTCTGGGGCCAACGTCCTGACTTTC
>.|TRBV9|TRBJ2-5|TRBD2
CASSGFRDLAGEEESQYF
TGTGCCAGCAGCGGTTTTCGGGACCTAGCGGGGGAGGAAGAGAGCCAGTACTTC
>few|TRBV4-2|TRBJ2-1|.
CASSQDVIANGEQFF
TGTGCCAGCAGCCAAGATGTAATAGCGAACGGTGAGCAGTTCTTC
>.|TRBV6-7|TRBJ1-4|.
CASRGLPNEKLFF
TGTGCCAGCAGGGGACTGCCTAATGAAAAACTGTTTTTT
>.|TRBV27|TRBJ2-2|.
CASSLFVGAGLGVGELFF
TGTGCCAGCAGTTTATTTGTGGGAGCAGGTTTAGGCGTCGGGGAGCTGTTTTTT
>few|TRBV3-1|TRBJ2-7|TRBD1
CASSQQGGWSYEQYF
TGTGCCAGCAGCCAACAAGGGGGCTGGTCCTACGAGCAGTACTTC
>many|TRBV10-2|TRBJ2-3|TRBD2
CASSGREGTPDTQYF
TGCGCCAGCAGTGGCCGGGAGGGGACCCCAGATACGCAGTATTTT
>few|TRBV28|TRBJ2-4|.
CASRGAGITKNIQYF
TGTGCCAGCAGAGGGGCAGGGATAACCAAAAACATTCAGTACTTC
>.|TRBV20-1|TRBJ2-5|.
CSARDEFKYF
TGCAGTGCTAGAGATGAGTTTAAGTACTTC
>.|TRBV9|TRBJ2-1|.
CASSVGTGVGGSNNEQFF
TGTGCCAGCAGCGTAGGAACCGGAGTTGGGGGATCCAACAATGAGCAGTTCTTC
>.|TRBV29-1|TRBJ2-7|.
CSVRPSSYEQYF
TGCAGCGTCCGCCCCAGCTCCTACGAGCAGTACTTC
>once|TRBV28|TRBJ2-7|.
CASSWTLQYEQYF
TGTGCCAGCAGTTGGACATTACAATACGAGCAGTACTTC